This TCR beta chain derives from a study of preoperative IRX-2 immunotherapy in early breast cancer. Profiled with immunoSEQ multiplex PCR; TCRdb holds only in-frame clones, not every one. The repertoire consists of a few thousand clones, with less than 85% occurring once and the leading ten covering approximately 15%. Treatment indicated: preoperative locoregional IRX-2 cytokine immunotherapy. Patients received preoperative, locoregional IRX-2 cytokine immunotherapy in a phase Ib study. The germline gives CDR1 LNHDA, CDR2 SQIVND (reference sequence). This CDR3 is built from 13 residues. Trimming cost V 4 bases and J 1 base, with 7 bases left between them.

The clonotype comes from a human donor with breast cancer. Sequenced material: tumor tissue, taken after IRX-2 immunotherapy. The chain joins TRBV19 to TRBJ2-5; D not certain. This CDR3 is CASSRAVQETQYF. In nucleotides, the CDR3 is TGTGCCAGTAGTAGGGCAGTCCAAGAGACCCAGTACTTC.